This passage covers 19 T cell receptor beta chains from one sample sequenced in a study of cytomegalovirus exposure and HLA in healthy donors. The PCR had 60 Vbeta and 13 Jbeta primers. Clones were read by immunoSEQ multiplex PCR, and TCRdb kept only the in-frame ones, dropping some. The sample records 85,000 to 100,000 clones, 64% being singletons. The sequenced sample was PBMCs. These receptors were collected from a man in his sixties in good health and CMV-seronegative.

The genes are TRBV5-6 and TRBJ1-3; D possibly corresponds to TRBD1 (5 bases). The CDR3 consists of 16 residues. V lost 7 bases and J 0 bases, leaving 17 bases between the germline ends. The germline V gene has CDR1 SGHDT and CDR2 YYEEEE. The CDR3 bases are TGTGCCAGCGCCAAGGGGCTTTCTAGCTCTGGAAACACCATATATTTT. Protein sequence: CASAKGLSSSGNTIYF.

As to this clone: Sequence at one end of the junction differs from germline and may be a read error. The chain joins TRBV7-9 to TRBJ2-2; D possibly corresponds to TRBD2 (6 bases). CDR1 is SEHNR, CDR2 FQNEAQ, per germline (reference sequence). This CDR3 is 16 amino acids long. CDR3 coding DNA: TGTTCCAGCAGTCGACGGCTGGGGGGAAACACCGGGGAGCTGTTTTTT. Protein: CSSSRRLGGNTGELFF.

This chain connects TRBV10-3 to TRBJ1-3; D is perhaps TRBD1 (5 bases). V lost 11 bases and J 8 bases, leaving 22 bases between the germline ends. The CDR3 length is 14 residues. The germline V gene has CDR1 ENHRY and CDR2 SYGVKD. CDR3 region: CAVRLGLRVDTIYF. The CDR3 DNA sequence: TGTGCCGTTAGGCTGGGACTCCGGGTAGACACCATATATTTT.

This clone was recorded once. The J gene is TRBJ2-7, the V gene TRBV11-2; 8 bases match TRBD2. The CDR3 loop spans 14 amino acids. Per germline, CDR1 SGHAT and CDR2 FQNNGV. The V and J ends lost 7 bases and 2 bases, in that order; junction bases with no gene match: 7. CDR3 in DNA: TGTGCCAGCACCATCAAGGGACTAGCCTACGAGCAGTACTTC. Translating gives CASTIKGLAYEQYF.

This clone was seen a few times. The CDR3 coding sequence is TGTGCCAGTAGTAGGGGCGGGGGATACCAAGAGACCCAGTACTTC. Its translation is CASSRGGGYQETQYF. The genes are TRBV19 and TRBJ2-5; 7 nucleotides line up with TRBD2. Germline trimming cut 4 bases from V and 0 bases from J; bases unmatched to any gene: 5. Germline values: CDR1 LNHDA, CDR2 SQIVND (reference sequence). CDR3 length: 15 residues. The full variable domain, in which reference TRBV19 and TRBJ2-5 provide the parts outside the CDR3, is DGGITQSPKYLFRKEGQNVTLSCEQNLNHDAMYWYRQDPGQGLRLIYYSQIVNDFQKGDIAEGYSVSREKKESFPLTVTSAQKNPTAFYLCASSRGGGYQETQYFGPGTRLLVL.

The rearrangement uses TRBV5-8 and TRBJ1-2; no firm D call. Germline V gives CDR1 SGHTS, CDR2 YDEGEE. The CDR3 is 14 amino acids. Between the trimmed V and J ends, which lost 1 base and 4 bases, there was a span of 11 bases. The CDR3 loop reads CASSLYRGSYGYTF. CDR3 bases: TGTGCCAGCAGCTTGTATCGAGGTTCCTATGGCTACACCTTC.

The chain carries TRBV2 and TRBJ1-5; D is unresolved. The CDR3 is made up of 14 amino acids. In germline, CDR1 is SNHLY, CDR2 FYNNEI. The V end lost 7 bases, the J end lost 2 bases, and 12 bases lay between the germline ends. The CDR3 nucleotides are TGTGCCAGCACCCGGGAGAGGGGCAATCAGCCCCAGCATTTT. Protein sequence: CASTRERGNQPQHF.

The gene calls are TRBV7-3 and TRBJ2-3; TRBD1 aligns across 9 bases. This CDR3 spans 16 amino acids. V was clipped by 1 base and J by 6 bases; unmatched bases: 8. Germline loops: CDR1 SGHTA, CDR2 FQGTGA. The CDR3 loop reads CASSLRYRGRRDTQYF. The CDR3 region has the DNA TGTGCCAGCAGCTTAAGGTACAGGGGGCGGAGGGATACGCAGTATTTT.

The chain employs TRBV18 and TRBJ2-4; TRBD1 matches at 10 bases. Germline V CDR1 and CDR2: KGHSH, LQKENI. V dropped 3 bases and J dropped 1; count of bases not matched to a gene: 12. The CDR3 is 19 residues long. This CDR3 is CASSPTGQGRKEAKNIQYF. The CDR3 nucleotides read TGTGCCAGCTCACCGACGGGACAGGGGAGGAAGGAGGCCAAAAACATTCAGTACTTC.

This clone has just a few counts. The V call is TRBV2, the J call TRBJ2-1, with D unclear. The germline CDR1 and CDR2 sequences are SNHLY and FYNNEI. V was shortened by 2 bases and J by 0 bases, with 14 bases between the two germline ends. The CDR3 is 17 residues long. CDR3 residues: CASSEKLSLSSYNEQFF. CDR3 in DNA: TGTGCCAGCAGTGAAAAACTTTCCTTGAGCTCCTACAATGAGCAGTTCTTC.

This clone was seen a handful of times. The genes are TRBV27 and TRBJ1-3, with a weak D call TRBD1 (5 bases). The CDR3 contains 14 residues. Per germline, CDR1 MNHEY and CDR2 SMNVEV (reference sequence). V lost 2 bases and J lost 4, with 9 bases in between. CDR3 bases: TGTGCCAGCAGTTTAGGGGGGGTCGGAAACACCATATATTTT. This gives the protein CASSLGGVGNTIYF.

The CDR3 DNA reads TGTGCCAGCAGCTTTTTAGCGGGCTCCAATGAGCAGTTCTTC. Encoded protein: CASSFLAGSNEQFF. This chain connects TRBV11-3 to TRBJ2-1; 7 nucleotides agree with TRBD2. The CDR3 has 14 amino acids. Germline V gene sequence: CDR1 SGHNT, CDR2 YENEEA. The trim removed 3 bases at V and 6 bases at J, leaving 5 bases unmatched.

This chain connects TRBV6-1 to TRBJ2-1, with 9 positions matching TRBD1. The trim removed 5 bases at V and 8 bases at J, leaving 10 bases unmatched. Germline CDR1 reads MNHNS; CDR2 reads SASEGT. The length of the CDR3 is 15 residues. The CDR3 DNA is TGTGCCAGCAGTTCCGGGACAGGGTCTATAGATGAGCAGTTCTTC. Translated: CASSSGTGSIDEQFF.

The chain carries TRBV5-1 and TRBJ1-1; 9 bases are shared with TRBD1. CDR3 length equals 14 residues. The V segment lost 5 bases and the J segment 5 bases; nucleotides outside the gene matches: 7. Germline CDR1 and CDR2: SGHRS and YFSETQ. CDR3 DNA sequence: TGCGCCAGCAGTCCGACAGGGGGATGGACTGAAGCTTTCTTT. Its translation is CASSPTGGWTEAFF.

The rearrangement joins TRBV5-4 to TRBJ2-1; no reliable D call. The CDR3 has 15 amino acids. V was trimmed by 0 bases and J by 0 bases, leaving 7 bases between them. Looked up from germline, CDR1 is SGHNT and CDR2 is YYREEE (reference sequence). CDR3 bases: TGTGCCAGCAGCTTGGCCTTGAGCTCCTACAATGAGCAGTTCTTC. Its translation is CASSLALSSYNEQFF.

The rearrangement joins TRBV2 to TRBJ1-2, with TRBD1 matching 10 bases. With 2 bases clipped from V and 8 bases from J, the junction kept 11 bases outside the gene matches. Germline CDR1 reads SNHLY; CDR2 reads FYNNEI. The CDR3 runs 16 residues. The DNA of the CDR3 is TGTGCCAGCAGTGAACTTCGACAGGGGGCAAGGGAGGGCTACACCTTC. Amino acid sequence: CASSELRQGAREGYTF.

This clone came up once. The chain recombines TRBV11-3 with TRBJ2-4, with a weak D call TRBD1 (8 bases). The CDR3 sequence is 16 residues long. The V end lost 5 bases, the J end lost 4 bases, and 18 bases lay between the germline ends. CDR1 is SGHNT and CDR2 is YENEEA in the germline V gene. The DNA for the CDR3 is TGTGCCAGCAGCGGCCCGGACAGGGAGGGGAAAAACATTCAGTACTTC. This gives the protein CASSGPDREGKNIQYF.

This rearrangement joins TRBV5-1 to TRBJ2-7; perhaps TRBD2 as D (6 bases). CDR1 and CDR2 from the germline V gene are SGHRS and YFSETQ. Trimming removed 4 bases from V and 6 bases from J, with 11 bases in between. The CDR3 covers 12 residues. The CDR3 DNA follows: TGCGCCAGCAGCGGCGGAGGGGCCGAGCAGTACTTC. Its translation is CASSGGGAEQYF.

The chain couples TRBV7-9 to TRBJ2-7; 8 nucleotides line up with TRBD1. This CDR3 contains 17 residues. V shed 5 bases, J shed 3 bases, and the junction held 15 bases outside the gene matches. Germline V gene lookup returns CDR1 SEHNR and CDR2 FQNEAQ (reference sequence). CDR3 DNA sequence: TGTGCCAGCAGCCAATATCCGGGACAGGTCCGGAACTACGAGCAGTACTTC. As protein: CASSQYPGQVRNYEQYF.